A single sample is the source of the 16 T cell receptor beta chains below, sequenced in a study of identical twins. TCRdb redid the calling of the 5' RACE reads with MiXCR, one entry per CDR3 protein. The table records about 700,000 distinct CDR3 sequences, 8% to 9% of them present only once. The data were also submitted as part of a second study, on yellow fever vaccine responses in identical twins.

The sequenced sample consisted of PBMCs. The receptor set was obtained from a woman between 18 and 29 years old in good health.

CDR3 nucleotide sequence: TGCGCCAGCAGCTTCAAAATCTCAGTTAACACCGGGGAGCTGTTTTTT. Translated, it gives CASSFKISVNTGELFF. J is TRBJ2-2 and V is TRBV5-1, with no clear D. This CDR3 comprises 16 residues. Trimming cost V 2 bases and J 2 bases, with 13 bases left between them. Germline CDR1 reads SGHRS; CDR2 reads YFSETQ.

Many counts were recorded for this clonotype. Here the CDR3 reads CASSLAQGSKNIQYF. CDR3 DNA sequence: TGTGCCAGCAGCTTAGCGCAGGGATCCAAAAACATTCAGTACTTC. This chain joins TRBV7-9 and TRBJ2-4; tentative D call: TRBD1 (5 bases). CDR1 and CDR2 (germline): SEHNR, FQNEAQ (reference sequence). Trimming took 0 bases from V and 2 from J, leaving 8 bases between them. The CDR3 extends over 15 amino acids.

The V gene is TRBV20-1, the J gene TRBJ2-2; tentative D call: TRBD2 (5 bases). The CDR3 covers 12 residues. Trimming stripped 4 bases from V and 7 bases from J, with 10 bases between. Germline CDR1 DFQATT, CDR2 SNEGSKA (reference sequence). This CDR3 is CSANPGIGELFF. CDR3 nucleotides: TGCAGTGCTAACCCCGGGATCGGGGAGCTGTTTTTT.

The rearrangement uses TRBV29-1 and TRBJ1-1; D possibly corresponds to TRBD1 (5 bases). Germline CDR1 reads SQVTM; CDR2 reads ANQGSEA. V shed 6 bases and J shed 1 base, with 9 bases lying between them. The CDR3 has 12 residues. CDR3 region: CSVRTTNTEAFF. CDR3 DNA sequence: TGCAGCGTCCGGACAACGAACACTGAAGCTTTCTTT.

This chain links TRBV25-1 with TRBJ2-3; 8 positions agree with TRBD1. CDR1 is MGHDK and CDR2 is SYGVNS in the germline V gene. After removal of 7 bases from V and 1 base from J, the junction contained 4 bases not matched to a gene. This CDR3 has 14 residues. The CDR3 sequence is CASTDRGGTDTQYF. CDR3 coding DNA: TGTGCCAGCACCGACAGGGGTGGCACAGATACGCAGTATTTT.

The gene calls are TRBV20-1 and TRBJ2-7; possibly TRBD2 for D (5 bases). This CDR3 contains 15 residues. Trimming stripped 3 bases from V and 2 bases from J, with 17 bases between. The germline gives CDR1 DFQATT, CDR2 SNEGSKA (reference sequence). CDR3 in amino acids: CSARYREGIPYEQYF. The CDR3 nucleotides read TGCAGTGCTAGGTATCGGGAAGGGATCCCCTACGAGCAGTACTTC.

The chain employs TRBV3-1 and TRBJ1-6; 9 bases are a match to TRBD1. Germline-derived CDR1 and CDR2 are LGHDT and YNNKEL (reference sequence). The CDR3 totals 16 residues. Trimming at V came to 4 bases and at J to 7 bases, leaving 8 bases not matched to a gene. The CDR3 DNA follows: TGTGCCAGCAGCCGGGAACAGGGGGCCGGCAATTCACCCCTCCACTTT. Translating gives CASSREQGAGNSPLHF.

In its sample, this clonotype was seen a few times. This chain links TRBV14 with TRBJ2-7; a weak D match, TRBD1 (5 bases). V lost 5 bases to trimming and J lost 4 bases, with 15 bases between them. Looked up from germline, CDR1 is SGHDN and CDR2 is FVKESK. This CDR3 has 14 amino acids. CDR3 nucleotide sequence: TGTGCCAGCAGCGCCGCCAGGGCCCAATACGAGCAGTACTTC. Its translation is CASSAARAQYEQYF.

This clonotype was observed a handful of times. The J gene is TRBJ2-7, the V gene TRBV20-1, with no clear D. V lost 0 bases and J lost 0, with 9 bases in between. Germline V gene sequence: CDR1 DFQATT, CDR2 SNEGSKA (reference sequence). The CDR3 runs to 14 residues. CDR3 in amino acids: CSARDWGFSYEQYF. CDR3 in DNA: TGCAGTGCTAGAGATTGGGGATTCTCCTACGAGCAGTACTTC.

The CDR3 DNA is TGTGCCAGCAGCGAATGGGACACACTGTACGAGCAGTACTTC. Translation: CASSEWDTLYEQYF. The chain is built from TRBV5-6 and TRBJ2-7; TRBD1 might be the D (6 bases). The ends were cut back, 4 bases at V and 4 bases at J, with 15 bases in the middle. The CDR3 extends over 14 amino acids. Germline assignment: CDR1 SGHDT and CDR2 YYEEEE.

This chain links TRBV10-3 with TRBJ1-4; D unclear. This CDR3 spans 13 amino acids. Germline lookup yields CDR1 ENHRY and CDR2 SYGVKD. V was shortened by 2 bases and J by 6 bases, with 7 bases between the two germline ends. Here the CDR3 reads CAISEVGHEKLFF. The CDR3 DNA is TGTGCCATCAGTGAGGTCGGGCATGAAAAACTGTTTTTT.

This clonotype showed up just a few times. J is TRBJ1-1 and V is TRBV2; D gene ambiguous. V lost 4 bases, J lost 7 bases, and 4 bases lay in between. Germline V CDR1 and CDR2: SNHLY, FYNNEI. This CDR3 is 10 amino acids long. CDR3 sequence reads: CASSVGEAFF. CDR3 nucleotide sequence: TGTGCCAGCAGTGTTGGTGAAGCTTTCTTT.

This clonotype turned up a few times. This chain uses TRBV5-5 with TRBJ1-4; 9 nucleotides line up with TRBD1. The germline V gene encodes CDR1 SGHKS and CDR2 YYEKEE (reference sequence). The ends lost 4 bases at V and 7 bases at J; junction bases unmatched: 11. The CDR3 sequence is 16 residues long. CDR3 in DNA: TGTGCCAGCAGCCTGGAAAACCCGGGACAGGGTGAAAAACTGTTTTTT. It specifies CASSLENPGQGEKLFF.

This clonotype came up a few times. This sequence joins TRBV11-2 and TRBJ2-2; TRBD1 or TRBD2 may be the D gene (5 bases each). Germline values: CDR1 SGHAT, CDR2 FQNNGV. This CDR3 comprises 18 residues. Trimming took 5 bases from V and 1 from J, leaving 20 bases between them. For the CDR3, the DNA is TGTGCCAGCAGCCTTCACCGGTACGGGGACGGGAACACCGGGGAGCTGTTTTTT. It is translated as CASSLHRYGDGNTGELFF.

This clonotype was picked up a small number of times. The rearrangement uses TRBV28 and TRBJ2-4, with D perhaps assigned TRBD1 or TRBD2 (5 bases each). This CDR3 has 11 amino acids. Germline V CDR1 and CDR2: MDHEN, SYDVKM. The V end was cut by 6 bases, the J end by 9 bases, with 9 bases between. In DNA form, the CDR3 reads TGTGCCAGCAGCCAGGGAGCCATTCAGTACTTC. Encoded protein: CASSQGAIQYF.

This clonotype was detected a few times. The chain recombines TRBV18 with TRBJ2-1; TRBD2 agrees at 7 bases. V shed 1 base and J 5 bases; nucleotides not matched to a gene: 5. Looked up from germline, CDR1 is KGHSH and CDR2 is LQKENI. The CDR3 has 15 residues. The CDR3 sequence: CASSPLGTKHNEQFF. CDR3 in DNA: TGTGCCAGCTCACCACTTGGGACTAAACACAATGAGCAGTTCTTC.